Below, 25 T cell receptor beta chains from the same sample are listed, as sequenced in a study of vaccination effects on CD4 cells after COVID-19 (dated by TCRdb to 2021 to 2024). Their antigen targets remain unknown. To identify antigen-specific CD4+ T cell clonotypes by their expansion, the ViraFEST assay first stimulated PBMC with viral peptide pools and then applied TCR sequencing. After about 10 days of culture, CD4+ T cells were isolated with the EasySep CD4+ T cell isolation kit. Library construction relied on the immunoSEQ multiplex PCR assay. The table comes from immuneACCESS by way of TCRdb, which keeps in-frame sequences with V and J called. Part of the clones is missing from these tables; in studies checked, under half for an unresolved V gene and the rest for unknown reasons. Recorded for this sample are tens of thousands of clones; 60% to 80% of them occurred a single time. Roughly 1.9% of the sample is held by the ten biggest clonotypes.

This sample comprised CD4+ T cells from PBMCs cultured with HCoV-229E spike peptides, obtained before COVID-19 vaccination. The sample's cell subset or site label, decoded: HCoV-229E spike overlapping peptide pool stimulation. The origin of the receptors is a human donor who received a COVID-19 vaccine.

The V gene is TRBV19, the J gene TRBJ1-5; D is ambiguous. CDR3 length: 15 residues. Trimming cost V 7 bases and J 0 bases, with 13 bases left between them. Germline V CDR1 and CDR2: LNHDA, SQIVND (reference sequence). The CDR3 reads CASTQDGPSNQPQHF. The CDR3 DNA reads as TGTGCCAGTACCCAAGATGGTCCTAGCAATCAGCCCCAGCATTTT.

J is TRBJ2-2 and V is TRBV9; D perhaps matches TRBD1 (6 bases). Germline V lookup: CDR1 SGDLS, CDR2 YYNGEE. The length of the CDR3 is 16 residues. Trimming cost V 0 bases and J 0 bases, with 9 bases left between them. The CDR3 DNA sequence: TGTGCCAGCAGCGTAGGGGACACGACGAACACCGGGGAGCTGTTTTTT. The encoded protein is CASSVGDTTNTGELFF.

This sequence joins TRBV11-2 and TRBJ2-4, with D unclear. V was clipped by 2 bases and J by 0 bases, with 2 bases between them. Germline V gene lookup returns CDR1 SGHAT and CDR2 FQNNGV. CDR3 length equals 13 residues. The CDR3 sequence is CASSLLAKNIQYF. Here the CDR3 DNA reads TGTGCCAGCAGCTTATTAGCCAAAAACATTCAGTACTTC.

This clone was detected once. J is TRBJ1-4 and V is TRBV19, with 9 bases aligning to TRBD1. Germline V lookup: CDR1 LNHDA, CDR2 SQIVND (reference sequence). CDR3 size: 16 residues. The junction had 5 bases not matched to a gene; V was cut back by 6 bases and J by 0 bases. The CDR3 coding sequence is TGTGCCAGTAGGGACAGGGGACGTGCAACTAATGAAAAACTGTTTTTT. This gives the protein CASRDRGRATNEKLFF.

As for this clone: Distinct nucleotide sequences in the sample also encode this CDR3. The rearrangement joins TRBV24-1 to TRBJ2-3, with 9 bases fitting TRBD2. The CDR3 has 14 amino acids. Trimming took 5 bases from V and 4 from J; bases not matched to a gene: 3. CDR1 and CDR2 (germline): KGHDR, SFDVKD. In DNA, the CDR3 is TGTGCCACCAGTGGTAGCGGGGGAGCAGATACGCAGTATTTT. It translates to CATSGSGGADTQYF.

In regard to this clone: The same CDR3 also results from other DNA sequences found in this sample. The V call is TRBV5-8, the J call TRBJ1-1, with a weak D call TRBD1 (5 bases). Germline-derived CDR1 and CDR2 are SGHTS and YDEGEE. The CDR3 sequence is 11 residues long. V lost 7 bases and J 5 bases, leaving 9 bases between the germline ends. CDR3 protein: CASPGGTEAFF. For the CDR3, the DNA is TGTGCCAGCCCGGGGGGGACTGAAGCTTTCTTT. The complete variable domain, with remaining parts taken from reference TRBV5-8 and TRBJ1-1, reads EAGVTQSPTHLIKTRGQQATLRCSPISGHTSVYWYQQALGLGLQFLLWYDEGEERNRGNFPPRFSGRQFPNYSSELNVNALELEDSALYLCASPGGTEAFFGQGTRLTVV.

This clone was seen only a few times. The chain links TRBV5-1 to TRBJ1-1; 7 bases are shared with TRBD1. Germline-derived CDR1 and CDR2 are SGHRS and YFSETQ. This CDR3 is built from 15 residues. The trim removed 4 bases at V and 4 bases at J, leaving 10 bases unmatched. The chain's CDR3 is CASSPVTGTVTEAFF. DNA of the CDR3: TGCGCCAGCAGCCCAGTTACGGGGACAGTCACTGAAGCTTTCTTT.

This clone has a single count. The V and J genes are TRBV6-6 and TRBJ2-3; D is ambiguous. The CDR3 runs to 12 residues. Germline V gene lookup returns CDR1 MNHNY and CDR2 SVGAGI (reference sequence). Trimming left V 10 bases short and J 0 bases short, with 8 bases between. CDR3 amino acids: CATRASTDTQYF. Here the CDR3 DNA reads TGTGCCACTCGTGCCAGCACAGATACGCAGTATTTT.

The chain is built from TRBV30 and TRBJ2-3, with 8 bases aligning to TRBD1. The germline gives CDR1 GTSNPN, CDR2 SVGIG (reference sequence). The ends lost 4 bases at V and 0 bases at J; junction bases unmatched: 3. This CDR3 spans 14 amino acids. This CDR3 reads CAWNRQGSTDTQYF. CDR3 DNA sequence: TGTGCCTGGAATAGACAGGGGAGCACAGATACGCAGTATTTT.

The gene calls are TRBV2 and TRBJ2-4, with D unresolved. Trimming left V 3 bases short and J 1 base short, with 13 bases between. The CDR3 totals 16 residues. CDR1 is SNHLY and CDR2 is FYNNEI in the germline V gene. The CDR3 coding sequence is TGTGCCAGCAGTGACCCCAACCGCGTGGCCAAAAACATTCAGTACTTC. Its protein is CASSDPNRVAKNIQYF.

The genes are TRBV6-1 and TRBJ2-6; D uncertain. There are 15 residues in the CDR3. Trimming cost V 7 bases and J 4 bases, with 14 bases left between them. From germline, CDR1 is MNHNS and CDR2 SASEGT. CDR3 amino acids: CASTFTLGGANVLTF. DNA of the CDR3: TGTGCCAGCACTTTCACACTGGGAGGGGCCAACGTCCTGACTTTC.

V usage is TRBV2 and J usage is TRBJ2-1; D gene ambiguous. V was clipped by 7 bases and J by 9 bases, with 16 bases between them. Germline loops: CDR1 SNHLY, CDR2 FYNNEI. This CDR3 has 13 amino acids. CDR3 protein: CASTLVGVGEQFF. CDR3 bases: TGTGCCAGCACCCTGGTGGGCGTCGGTGAGCAGTTCTTC.

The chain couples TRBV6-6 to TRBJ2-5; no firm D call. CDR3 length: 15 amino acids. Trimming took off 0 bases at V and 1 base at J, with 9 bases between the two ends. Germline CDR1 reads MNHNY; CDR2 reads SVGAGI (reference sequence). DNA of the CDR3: TGTGCCAGCAGTTACTCGGCCTGGAGCCAAGAGACCCAGTACTTC. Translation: CASSYSAWSQETQYF.

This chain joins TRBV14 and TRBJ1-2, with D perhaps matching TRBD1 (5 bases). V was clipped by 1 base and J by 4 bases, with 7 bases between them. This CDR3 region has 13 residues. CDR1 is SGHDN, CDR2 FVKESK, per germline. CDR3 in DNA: TGTGCCAGCAGCCAAGGACAGCTCTATGGCTACACCTTC. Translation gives CASSQGQLYGYTF.

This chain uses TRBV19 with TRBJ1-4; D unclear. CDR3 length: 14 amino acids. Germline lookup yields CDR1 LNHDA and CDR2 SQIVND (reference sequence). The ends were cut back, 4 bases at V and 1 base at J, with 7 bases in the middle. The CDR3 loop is CASSKVRTNEKLFF. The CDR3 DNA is TGTGCCAGTAGTAAGGTCAGAACTAATGAAAAACTGTTTTTT.

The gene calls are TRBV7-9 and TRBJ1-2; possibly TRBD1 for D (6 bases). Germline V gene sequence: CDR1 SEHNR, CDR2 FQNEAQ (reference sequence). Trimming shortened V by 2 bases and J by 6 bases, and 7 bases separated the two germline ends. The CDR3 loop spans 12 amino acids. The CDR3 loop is CASSLKGDGYTF. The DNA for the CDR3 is TGTGCCAGCAGCTTAAAGGGGGATGGCTACACCTTC.

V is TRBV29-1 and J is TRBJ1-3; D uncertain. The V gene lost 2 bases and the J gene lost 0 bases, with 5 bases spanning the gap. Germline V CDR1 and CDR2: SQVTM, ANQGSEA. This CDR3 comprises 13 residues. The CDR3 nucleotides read TGCAGCGTTGAAACGAGCTCTGGAAACACCATATATTTT. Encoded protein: CSVETSSGNTIYF.

The CDR3 reads CSATTGDTQYF. The CDR3 bases are TGCAGTGCAACGACAGGAGATACGCAGTATTTT. The J gene is TRBJ2-3, the V gene TRBV20-1, with D tentatively TRBD1 (6 bases). The CDR3 spans 11 residues. Germline V gene sequence: CDR1 DFQATT, CDR2 SNEGSKA (reference sequence). The V end lost 6 bases, the J end lost 5 bases, and 9 bases lay between the germline ends.

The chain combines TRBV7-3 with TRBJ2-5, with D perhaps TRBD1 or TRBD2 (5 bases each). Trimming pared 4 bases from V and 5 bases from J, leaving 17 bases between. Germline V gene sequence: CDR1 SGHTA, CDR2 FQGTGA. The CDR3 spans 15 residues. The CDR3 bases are TGTGCCAGCAGCTCCCTAGGGGCCAGAGGGGAGACCCAGTACTTC. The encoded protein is CASSSLGARGETQYF.

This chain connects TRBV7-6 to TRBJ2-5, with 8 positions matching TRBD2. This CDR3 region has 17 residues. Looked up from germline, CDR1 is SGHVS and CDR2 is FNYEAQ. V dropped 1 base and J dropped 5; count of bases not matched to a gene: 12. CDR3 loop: CASSLGLAGLLGETQYF. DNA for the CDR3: TGTGCCAGCAGCTTAGGTCTAGCGGGCCTCCTCGGGGAGACCCAGTACTTC.

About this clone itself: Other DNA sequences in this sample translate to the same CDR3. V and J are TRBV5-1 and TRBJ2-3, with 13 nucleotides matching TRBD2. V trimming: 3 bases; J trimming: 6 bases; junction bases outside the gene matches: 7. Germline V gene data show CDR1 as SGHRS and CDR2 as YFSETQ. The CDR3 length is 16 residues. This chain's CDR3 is CASSSLLAGGRDTQYF. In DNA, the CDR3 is TGCGCCAGCAGCTCCTTACTAGCGGGGGGGCGGGATACGCAGTATTTT.

In DNA form, the CDR3 reads TGTGCCAGCAGTGAATCGGGAGGGAGGTCCTACGAGCAGTACGTC. This sequence encodes CASSESGGRSYEQYV. This chain links TRBV25-1 with TRBJ2-7; 8 nucleotides match TRBD2. V lost 1 base and J lost 1; bases outside the gene matches: 3. This CDR3 spans 15 amino acids. Germline CDR1 is MGHDK and CDR2 is SYGVNS.

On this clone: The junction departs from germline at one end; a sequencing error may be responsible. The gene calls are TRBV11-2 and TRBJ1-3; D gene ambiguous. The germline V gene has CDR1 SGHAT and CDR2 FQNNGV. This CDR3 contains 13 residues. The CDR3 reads CASSLDRRRAIYF. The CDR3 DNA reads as TGTGCCAGCAGCCTAGACCGCCGGCGGGCCATATATTTT.

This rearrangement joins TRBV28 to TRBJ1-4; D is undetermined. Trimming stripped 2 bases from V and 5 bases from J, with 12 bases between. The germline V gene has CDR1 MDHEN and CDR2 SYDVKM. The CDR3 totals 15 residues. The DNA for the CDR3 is TGTGCCAGCAGTTTAATCGACGGAGGAAATGAAAAACTGTTTTTT. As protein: CASSLIDGGNEKLFF.

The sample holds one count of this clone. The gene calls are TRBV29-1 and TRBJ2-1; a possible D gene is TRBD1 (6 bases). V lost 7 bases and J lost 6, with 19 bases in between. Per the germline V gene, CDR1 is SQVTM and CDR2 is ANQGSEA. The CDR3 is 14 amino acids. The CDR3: CSALRDKVRNEQFF. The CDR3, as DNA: TGCAGCGCACTACGGGACAAAGTGCGCAATGAGCAGTTCTTC.